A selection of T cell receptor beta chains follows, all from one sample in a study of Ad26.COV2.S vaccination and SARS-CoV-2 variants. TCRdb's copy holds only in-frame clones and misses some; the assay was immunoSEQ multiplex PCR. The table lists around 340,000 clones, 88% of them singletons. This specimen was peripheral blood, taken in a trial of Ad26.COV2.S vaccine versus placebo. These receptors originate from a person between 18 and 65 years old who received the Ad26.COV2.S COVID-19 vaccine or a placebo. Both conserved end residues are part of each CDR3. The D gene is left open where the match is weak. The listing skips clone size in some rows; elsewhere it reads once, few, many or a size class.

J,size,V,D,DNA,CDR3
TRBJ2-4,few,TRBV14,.,TGTGCCAGCAGCCAGGCGACTCTAGCCAAAAACATTCAGTACTTC,CASSQATLAKNIQYF
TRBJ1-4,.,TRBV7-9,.,TGTGCCAGCAGCTTAGCCCTCAGTGAAAAACTGTTTTTT,CASSLALSEKLFF
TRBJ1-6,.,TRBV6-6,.,TGTGCCAGCACCCACCGTCAAGGAGGGTGGGATTCACCCCTCCACTTT,CASTHRQGGWDSPLHF
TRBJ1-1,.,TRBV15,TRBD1,TGTGCCACCAGCAGAGCTGAGACAGGGTCGGGCACTGAAGCTTTCTTT,CATSRAETGSGTEAFF
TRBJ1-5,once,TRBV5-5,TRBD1,TGTGCCAGCAGCTTGGCTCCGGTTCTTAGACAGGGAGGCAATCAGCCCCAGCATTTT,CASSLAPVLRQGGNQPQHF
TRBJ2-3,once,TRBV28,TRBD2,TGTGCCAGCAGTAGCGGGACCGGGGGAGATACGCAGTATTTT,CASSSGTGGDTQYF
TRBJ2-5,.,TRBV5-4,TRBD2,TGTGCCAGCAGCTTCATACTAGCGGGGGGGGCAGAGACCCAGTACTTC,CASSFILAGGAETQYF
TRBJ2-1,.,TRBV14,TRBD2,TGTGCCAGCAGCCAAGGTAGCGGGAGGCAGGACAATGAGCAGTTCTTC,CASSQGSGRQDNEQFF
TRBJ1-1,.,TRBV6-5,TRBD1,TGTGCCAGCAGTTCGGACAGGGGGCACACTGAAGCTTTCTTT,CASSSDRGHTEAFF
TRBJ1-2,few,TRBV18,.,TGTGCCAGCTCACCCCAGGGAGCCTATGGCTACACCTTC,CASSPQGAYGYTF